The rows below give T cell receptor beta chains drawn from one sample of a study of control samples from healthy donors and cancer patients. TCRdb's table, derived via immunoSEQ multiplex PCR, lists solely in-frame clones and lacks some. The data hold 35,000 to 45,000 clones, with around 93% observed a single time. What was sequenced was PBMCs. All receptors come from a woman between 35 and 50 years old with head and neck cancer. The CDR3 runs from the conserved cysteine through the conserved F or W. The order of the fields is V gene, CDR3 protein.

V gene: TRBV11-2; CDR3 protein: CASSPGRTTDTQYF
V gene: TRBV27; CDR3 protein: CASGGTKGFGYTF
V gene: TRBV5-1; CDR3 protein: CASSPRGPANTEAFF
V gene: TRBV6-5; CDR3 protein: CASGYNEQFF
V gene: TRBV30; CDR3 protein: CAGVQGSEAFF
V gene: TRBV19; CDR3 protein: CASSMTSGAYEQYF
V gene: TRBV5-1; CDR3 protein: CASSMGGNEQFF
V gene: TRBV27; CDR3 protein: CASSLSFGRTEAFF
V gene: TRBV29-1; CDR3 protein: CSVDDAGVRETQYF
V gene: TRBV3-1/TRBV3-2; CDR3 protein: CASSQERHSPLHF
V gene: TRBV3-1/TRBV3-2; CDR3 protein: CASSQDSGDSPLHF
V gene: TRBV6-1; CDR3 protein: CASSEGNGVNTEAFF
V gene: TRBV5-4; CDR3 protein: CASSRVRTPNYGYTF
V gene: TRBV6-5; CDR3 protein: CASRMGLAETDTQYF
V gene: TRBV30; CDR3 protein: CAWDTAYEQYF
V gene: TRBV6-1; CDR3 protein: CASSEGSGHRNQPQHF
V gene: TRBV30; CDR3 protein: CAWSVPQRQGYYNEQFF
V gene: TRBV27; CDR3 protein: CASADRVNYGYTF
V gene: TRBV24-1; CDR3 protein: CATSDSLAQETQYF
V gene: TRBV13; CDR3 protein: CASSRGQGGNTEAFF
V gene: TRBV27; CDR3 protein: CASRPPGHSTQYF
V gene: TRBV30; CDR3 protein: CAWSVEGSGEKLFF
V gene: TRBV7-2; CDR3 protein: CASSRGGSLNTEAFF
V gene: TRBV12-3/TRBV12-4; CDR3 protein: CASKTGGVTEAFF
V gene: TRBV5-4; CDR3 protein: CASSFPGTGYGEQYF
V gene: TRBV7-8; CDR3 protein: CASSPGTGGVKGVF
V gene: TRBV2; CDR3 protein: CASRGAGYDYGYTF
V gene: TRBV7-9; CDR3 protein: CASSPRTSAGYERYF
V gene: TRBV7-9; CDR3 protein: CASSLVGVYNEQFF
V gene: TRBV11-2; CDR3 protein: CASSSKWRGAHGYTF
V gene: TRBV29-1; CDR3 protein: CSVEGEPTGSSYNEQFF
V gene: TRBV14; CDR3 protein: CASSPTGIGTQYF
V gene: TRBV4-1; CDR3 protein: CASSPKSGRNSYNSPLHF
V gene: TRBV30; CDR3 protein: CAWSIKAGDTEAFF
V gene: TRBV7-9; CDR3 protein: CASSFFTGSEKLFF
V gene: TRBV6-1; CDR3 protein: CASSELGGVGNTIYF
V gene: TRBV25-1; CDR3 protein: CASSDPDIRQNTEAFF
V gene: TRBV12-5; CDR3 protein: CASALEGGRTEAFF
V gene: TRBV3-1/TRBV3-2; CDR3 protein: CASSQAGLAGGSEQFF
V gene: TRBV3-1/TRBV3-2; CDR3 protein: CASSRGVGTYEQYF
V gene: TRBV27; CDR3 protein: CASSPGQGYEQYF
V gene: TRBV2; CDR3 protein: CASMRSFTDTQYF
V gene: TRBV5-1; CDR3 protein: CASSLAGPPGGYTF
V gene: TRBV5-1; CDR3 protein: CASSLASGEPSYGYTF
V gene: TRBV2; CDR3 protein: CASSWGFNSPLHF
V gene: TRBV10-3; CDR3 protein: CAISESRTGVDGYTF